A single sample gave rise to the 7 T cell receptor beta chains below, sequenced in a study of shared clonotypes between healthy human individuals. The repertoire was sequenced with immunoSEQ multiplex PCR; TCRdb's copy has only in-frame clones and lacks some. The profile shows about 1.1 million clones, 75% to 85% of them singletons. The sample was memory CD4+ T cells from PBMCs. Subset defined: CD45RA-negative fraction. The receptors derive from a man aged 18 to 29 in good health. Some clones in this sample may be carry-over from other donors' samples.

The chain is built from TRBV10-3 and TRBJ2-1, with a possible D match to TRBD1 (6 bases). There are 15 residues in the CDR3. Per germline, CDR1 ENHRY and CDR2 SYGVKD. The V and J ends lost 10 bases and 0 bases respectively, with 16 bases between them. The CDR3 sequence: CATSPGHSSYNEQFF. The CDR3 nucleotides read TGTGCCACCTCGCCGGGACACAGCTCCTACAATGAGCAGTTCTTC.

J is TRBJ2-2 and V is TRBV5-4; 7 nucleotides match TRBD2. The germline V gene has CDR1 SGHNT and CDR2 YYREEE (reference sequence). The junction had 8 bases not matched to a gene; V was cut back by 0 bases and J by 3 bases. The CDR3 covers 17 residues. CDR3 nucleotide sequence: TGTGCCAGCAGCTTGGGGACTAGAGGTTTCGACACCGGGGAGCTGTTTTTT. Translation: CASSLGTRGFDTGELFF. Supplemented by reference TRBV5-4 and TRBJ2-2, the full variable domain reads ETGVTQSPTHLIKTRGQQVTLRCSSQSGHNTVSWYQQALGQGPQFIFQYYREEENGRGNFPPRFSGLQFPNYSSELNVNALELDDSALYLCASSLGTRGFDTGELFFGEGSRLTVL.

This clone was picked up a small number of times. CDR3 bases: TGTGCCAGCAGCCCATCCGGGACGCAAAACTATGGCTACACCTTC. Its protein product is CASSPSGTQNYGYTF. V and J are TRBV9 and TRBJ1-2; TRBD1 is a possible D gene (5 bases). This CDR3 has 15 residues. Trimming left V 4 bases short and J 2 bases short, with 15 bases between. Per the germline V gene, CDR1 is SGDLS and CDR2 is YYNGEE.

On this clone: This may come from a read error, since a much larger clone is one base off. The rearrangement uses TRBV2 and TRBJ2-5, with a weak D call TRBD2 (6 bases). CDR3 length: 13 residues. Trimming cost V 5 bases and J 2 bases, with 9 bases left between them. The germline gives CDR1 SNHLY, CDR2 FYNNEI. The CDR3 DNA sequence: TGTGCCAGCAGTCCCGGGACTCAAGAGACCCAGTACTTC. This sequence encodes CASSPGTQETQYF.

The V and J genes are TRBV10-3 and TRBJ2-1; 11 positions match TRBD2. The CDR3 is 16 amino acids. V dropped 5 bases and J dropped 9; count of bases not matched to a gene: 12. CDR1 and CDR2 from the germline V gene are ENHRY and SYGVKD. The CDR3 DNA follows: TGTGCCATCAGTAAATTAGCGGGAGGGCTAGCCACTGAGCAGTTCTTC. This codes for CAISKLAGGLATEQFF.

This chain connects TRBV30 to TRBJ1-1; D is undetermined. The CDR3 is 14 amino acids. The ends were cut back, 0 bases at V and 0 bases at J, with 8 bases in the middle. Germline V lookup: CDR1 GTSNPN, CDR2 SVGIG (reference sequence). The CDR3 here is CAWSVMTVNTEAFF. The CDR3 DNA sequence: TGTGCCTGGAGTGTAATGACGGTGAACACTGAAGCTTTCTTT.

This clone was detected once. The chain combines TRBV11-2 with TRBJ2-7, with TRBD2 matching 9 bases. The junction had 13 bases not matched to a gene; V was cut back by 5 bases and J by 5 bases. The CDR3 totals 16 residues. Per the germline V gene, CDR1 is SGHAT and CDR2 is FQNNGV. In DNA form, the CDR3 reads TGTGCCAGCAGCCGACAAGCTAGCGGGAATACCCACGAGCAGTACTTC. It specifies CASSRQASGNTHEQYF.